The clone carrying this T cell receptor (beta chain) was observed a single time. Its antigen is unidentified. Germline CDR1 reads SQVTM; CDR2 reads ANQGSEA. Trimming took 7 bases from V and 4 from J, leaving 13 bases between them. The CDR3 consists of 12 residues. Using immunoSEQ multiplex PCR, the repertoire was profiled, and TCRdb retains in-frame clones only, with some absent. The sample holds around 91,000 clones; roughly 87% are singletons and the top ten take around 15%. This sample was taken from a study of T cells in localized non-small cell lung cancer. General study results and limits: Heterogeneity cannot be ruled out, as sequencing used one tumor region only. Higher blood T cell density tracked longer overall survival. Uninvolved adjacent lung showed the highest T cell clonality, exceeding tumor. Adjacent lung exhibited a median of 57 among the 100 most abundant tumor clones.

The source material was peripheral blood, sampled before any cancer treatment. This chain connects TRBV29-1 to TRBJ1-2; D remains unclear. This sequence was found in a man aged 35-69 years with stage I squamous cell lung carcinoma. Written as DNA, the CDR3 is TGCAGCGCCGAGTGGGGAGGCTATGGCTACACCTTC. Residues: CSAEWGGYGYTF. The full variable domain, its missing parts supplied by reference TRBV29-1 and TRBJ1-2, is SAVISQKPSRDICQRGTSLTIQCQVDSQVTMMFWYRQQPGQSLTLIATANQGSEATYESGFVIDKFPISRPNLTFSTLTVSNMSPEDSSIYLCSAEWGGYGYTFGSGTRLTVV.